The clone carrying this T cell receptor (beta chain) was seen ten or more times. Its antigen is still unknown. CDR3 size: 12 residues. V was cut by 0 bases and J by 5 bases, with 4 bases left in between. The germline V gene has CDR1 SGHAT and CDR2 FQNNGV. TCRdb reprocessed the reads with MiXCR, giving one entry per CDR3 protein. The sample records about 260,000 distinct CDR3 sequences, roughly 9.1% being singletons. This specimen belongs to a study of T cell repertoires in cytomegalovirus infection. Study-level information: It was the public TCR beta signatures that indicated both CMV infection and matching HLA type. General study results and limits: It was HLA-C-restricted CMV-specific TCR beta clonotypes that dominated the response ex vivo. Summed frequency of public TCR beta families distinguished CMV carriers with the relevant HLA.

The source of this sequence is a human donor in good health (CMV status not recorded). Some clones in this sample may be carry-over from other donors' samples. This rearrangement joins TRBV11-2 to TRBJ1-1; D uncertain. Specimen: PBMCs. CDR3 residues: CASSLDQTEAFF. The CDR3 region has the DNA TGTGCCAGCAGCTTAGATCAAACTGAAGCTTTCTTT. Complete variable domain (other parts from reference TRBV11-2 and TRBJ1-1): EAGVAQSPRYKIIEKRQSVAFWCNPISGHATLYWYQQILGQGPKLLIQFQNNGVVDDSQLPKDRFSAERLKGVDSTLKIQPAKLEDSAVYLCASSLDQTEAFFGQGTRLTVV.